This T cell receptor beta chain was sequenced during a study of T cells in Graves' hyperthyroidism and ophthalmopathy. Findings and limits, study-wide: Blood also held most thyroid clonotypes expanded beyond 0.001.

Graves' hyperthyroidism without ophthalmopathy progression within 18 months was termed stable. It was 8 to 10 ml of fresh peripheral blood that supplied the PBMCs. The CDR3 regions of TCR beta were amplified from RNA transcripts. Researchers ran a first-round RT-PCR on the TCR CDR3 using the HTBI primer set. TCRdb processed the multiplex PCR reads anew with MiXCR; each CDR3 protein has one entry. The sample carries roughly 700,000 distinct CDR3 sequences, about 35% recorded once. The CDR3 runs to 14 residues. V shed 4 bases and J shed 7 bases, with 16 bases lying between them. Germline V gives CDR1 LNHDA, CDR2 SQIVND (reference sequence). As for this clonotype: Its antigen remains unidentified.

The chain links TRBV19 to TRBJ1-1, with D uncertain. The TCR sequence derives from a middle-aged woman with Graves' hyperthyroidism. Sequencing used blood. This chain's CDR3 is CASSTRPGRFEAFF. The CDR3 DNA follows: TGTGCCAGTAGTACCCGACCCGGCCGATTTGAAGCTTTCTTT.